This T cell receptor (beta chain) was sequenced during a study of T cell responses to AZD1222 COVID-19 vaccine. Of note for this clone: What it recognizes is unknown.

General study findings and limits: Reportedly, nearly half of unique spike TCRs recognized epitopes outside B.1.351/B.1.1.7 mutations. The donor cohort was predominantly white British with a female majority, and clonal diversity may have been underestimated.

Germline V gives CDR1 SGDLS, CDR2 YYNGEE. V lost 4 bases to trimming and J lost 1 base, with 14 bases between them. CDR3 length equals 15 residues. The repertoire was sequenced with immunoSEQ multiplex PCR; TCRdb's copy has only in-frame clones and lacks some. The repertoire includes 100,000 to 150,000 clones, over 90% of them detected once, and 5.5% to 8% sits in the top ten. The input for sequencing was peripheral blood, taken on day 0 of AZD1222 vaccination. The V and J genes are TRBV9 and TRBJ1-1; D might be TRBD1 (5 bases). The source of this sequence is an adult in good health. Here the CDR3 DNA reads TGTGCCAGCAGCATCCATCCCGGGGGGAACACTGAAGCTTTCTTT. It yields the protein CASSIHPGGNTEAFF.